This is a list of T cell receptor beta chains from one sample in a study of T cells in Graves' hyperthyroidism and ophthalmopathy. TCRdb reanalysed the multiplex PCR reads using MiXCR and keeps one entry per CDR3 protein. The sample contains about 570,000 distinct CDR3 sequences, about half of which appear only once. The sequenced sample was peripheral blood or thyroid tissue (not recorded which). These TCRs come from an adult woman with Graves' disease, either hyperthyroidism or ophthalmopathy (not recorded which). Each CDR3 is given with its conserved first and last residue. A D gene is named only where the DNA matches it firmly. Part of the rows lack a size; the others show once, few, many or a class for expanded clones.

few,.,TRBV5-1,TRBJ1-5,CASSSGQSSNQPQHF,TGCGCCAGCAGCTCCGGACAGAGTAGCAATCAGCCCCAGCATTTT
.,.,TRBV5-1,TRBJ1-1,CASSRAGAGDTEAFF,TGCGCCAGCAGCAGGGCGGGTGCTGGGGACACTGAAGCTTTCTTT
.,.,TRBV6-1,TRBJ1-1,CASSEFGSPGSYTEAFF,TGTGCCAGCAGTGAATTTGGCAGTCCAGGAAGTTACACTGAAGCTTTCTTT
.,.,TRBV20-1,TRBJ2-3,CSAPPGLADTDTQYF,TGCAGTGCTCCCCCGGGTCTTGCAGACACAGATACGCAGTATTTT
.,.,TRBV29-1,TRBJ2-2,CSVGGLITGELFF,TGCAGCGTTGGGGGCCTCATCACCGGGGAGCTGTTTTTT
.,.,TRBV10-1,TRBJ1-6,CASSVNRPNSPLHF,TGCGCCAGCAGTGTTAACAGACCTAATTCACCCCTCCACTTT
many,.,TRBV20-1,TRBJ1-1,CSARGPGGWGKNTEAFF,TGCAGTGCTAGAGGCCCTGGCGGCTGGGGCAAGAACACTGAAGCTTTCTTT
many,.,TRBV12-3/TRBV12-4,TRBJ1-2,CASSLAAPYYGYTF,TGTGCCAGCAGTTTAGCGGCACCCTACTATGGCTACACCTTC
few,.,TRBV27,TRBJ2-7,CASSSSRGLRYEQYF,TGTGCCAGCAGTTCCTCACGGGGGTTGAGGTACGAGCAGTACTTC
.,TRBD2,TRBV11-2,TRBJ2-5,CASSPERTSQETQYF,TGTGCCAGCAGCCCGGAACGGACTAGCCAAGAGACCCAGTACTTC
many,.,TRBV7-8,TRBJ2-6,CASSLGTSTSGANVLTF,TGTGCCAGCAGCTTAGGGACAAGTACGTCTGGGGCCAACGTCCTGACTTTC
.,.,TRBV7-6,TRBJ1-2,CASSFGVGYTF,TGTGCCAGCAGCTTTGGAGTAGGCTACACCTTC
.,.,TRBV25-1,TRBJ1-2,CASSARLTGYGYTF,TGTGCCAGCAGTGCGCGGTTGACAGGTTATGGCTACACCTTC
.,.,TRBV5-1,TRBJ2-6,CASSLATGFSGANVLTF,TGCGCCAGCAGCTTGGCCACGGGCTTTTCCGGGGCCAACGTCCTGACTTTC
once,TRBD2,TRBV2,TRBJ2-7,CASSAPRGSSYEQYF,TGTGCCAGCAGTGCTCCCCGCGGGAGCTCCTACGAGCAGTACTTC
many,.,TRBV28,TRBJ2-6,CASSQVPGANVLTF,TGTGCCAGCAGCCAGGTACCTGGGGCCAACGTCCTGACTTTC
few,TRBD1,TRBV9,TRBJ1-1,CATAGGTEAFF,TGTGCCACCGCAGGGGGCACTGAAGCTTTCTTT
once,TRBD1,TRBV20-1,TRBJ1-5,CSAPDRERNQPQHF,TGCAGTGCTCCGGACAGGGAGAGGAATCAGCCCCAGCATTTT
.,TRBD1,TRBV20-1,TRBJ1-1,CSARQDRVVTEAFF,TGCAGTGCTAGACAGGACAGGGTGGTGACTGAAGCTTTCTTT
many,.,TRBV11-3,TRBJ2-2,CASSFGLSGELFF,TGTGCCAGCAGCTTCGGACTGTCGGGGGAGCTGTTTTTT
many,.,TRBV11-2,TRBJ1-1,CASSASSVNTEAFF,TGTGCCAGCAGCGCTTCGAGCGTGAACACTGAAGCTTTCTTT
many,TRBD1,TRBV24-1,TRBJ1-5,CATSDPRQGQPQHF,TGTGCCACCAGTGATCCACGACAGGGACAGCCCCAGCATTTT
.,.,TRBV15,TRBJ1-2,CATSTGKGSGYTF,TGTGCCACCAGCACCGGAAAGGGATCGGGCTACACCTTC
many,.,TRBV5-8,TRBJ2-7,CASSWGYVEQYF,TGTGCCAGCAGCTGGGGGTATGTGGAGCAGTACTTC
many,.,TRBV12-3/TRBV12-4,TRBJ2-2,CASSFRPLGNTGELFF,TGTGCCAGCAGTTTCCGGCCTCTAGGGAACACCGGGGAGCTGTTTTTT
few,.,TRBV15,TRBJ1-2,CATSRGTDPNYGYTF,TGTGCCACCAGCAGAGGGACAGACCCTAACTATGGCTACACCTTC